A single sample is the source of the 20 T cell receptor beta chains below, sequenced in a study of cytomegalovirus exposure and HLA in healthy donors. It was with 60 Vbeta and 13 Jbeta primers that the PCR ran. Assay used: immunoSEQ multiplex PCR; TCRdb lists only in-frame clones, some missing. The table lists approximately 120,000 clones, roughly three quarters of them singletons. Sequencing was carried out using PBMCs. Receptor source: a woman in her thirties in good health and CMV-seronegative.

For the CDR3, the DNA is TGTGCCAGCAGCCCAACGGCCGGGGACTATGGCTACACCTTC. It yields the protein CASSPTAGDYGYTF. This chain links TRBV9 with TRBJ1-2; no clear D gene. CDR1 and CDR2 from the germline V gene are SGDLS and YYNGEE. V shed 4 bases and J shed 3 bases, with 13 bases lying between them. CDR3 length equals 14 residues.

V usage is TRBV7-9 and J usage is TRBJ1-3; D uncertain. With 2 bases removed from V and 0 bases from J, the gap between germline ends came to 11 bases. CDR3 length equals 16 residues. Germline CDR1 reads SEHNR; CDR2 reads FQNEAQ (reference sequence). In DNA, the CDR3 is TGTGCCAGCAGCTTATCCACAGACCGCTCTGGAAACACCATATATTTT. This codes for CASSLSTDRSGNTIYF.

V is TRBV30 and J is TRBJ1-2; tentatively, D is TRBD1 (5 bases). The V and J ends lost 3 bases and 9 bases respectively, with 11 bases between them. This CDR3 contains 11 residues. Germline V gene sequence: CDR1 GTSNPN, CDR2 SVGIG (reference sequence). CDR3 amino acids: CAWRTGGSYTF. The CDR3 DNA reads TGTGCCTGGAGAACGGGGGGTAGCTACACCTTC.

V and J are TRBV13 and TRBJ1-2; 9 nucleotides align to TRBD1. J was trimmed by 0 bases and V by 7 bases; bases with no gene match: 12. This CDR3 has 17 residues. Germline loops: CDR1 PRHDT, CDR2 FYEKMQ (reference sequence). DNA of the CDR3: TGTGCCAGCACCCTGGGGGACAGGGATCCCCCTAACTATGGCTACACCTTC. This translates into CASTLGDRDPPNYGYTF.

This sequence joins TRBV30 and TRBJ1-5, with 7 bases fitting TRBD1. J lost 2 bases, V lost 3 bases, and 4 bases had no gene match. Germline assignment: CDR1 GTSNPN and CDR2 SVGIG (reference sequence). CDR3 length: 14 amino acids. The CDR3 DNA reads TGTGCCTGGAGCTCTACAGGGGGCAATCAGCCCCAGCATTTT. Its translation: CAWSSTGGNQPQHF.

Here the CDR3 DNA reads TGTGCCAGCAGCTTGCAGGTGAACACTGAAGCTTTCTTT. Translating gives CASSLQVNTEAFF. The V gene is TRBV7-9, the J gene TRBJ1-1; no definite D call. V shed 3 bases and J shed 0 bases, with 5 bases lying between them. The length of the CDR3 is 13 residues. From germline, CDR1 is SEHNR and CDR2 FQNEAQ (reference sequence).

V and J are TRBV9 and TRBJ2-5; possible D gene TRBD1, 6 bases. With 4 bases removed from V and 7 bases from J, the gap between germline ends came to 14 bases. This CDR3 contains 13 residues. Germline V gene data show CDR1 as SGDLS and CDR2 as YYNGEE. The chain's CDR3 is CASSPDRLGTQYF. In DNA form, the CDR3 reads TGTGCCAGCAGCCCCGACAGGTTGGGGACCCAGTACTTC.

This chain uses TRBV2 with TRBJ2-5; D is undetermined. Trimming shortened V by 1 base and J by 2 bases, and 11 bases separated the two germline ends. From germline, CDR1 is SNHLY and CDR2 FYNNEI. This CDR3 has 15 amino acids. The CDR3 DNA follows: TGTGCCAGCAGTGAAGGTCGAACTTCACAAGAGACCCAGTACTTC. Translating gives CASSEGRTSQETQYF. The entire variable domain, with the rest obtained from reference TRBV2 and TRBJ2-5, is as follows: EPEVTQTPSHQVTQMGQEVILRCVPISNHLYFYWYRQILGQKVEFLVSFYNNEISEKSEIFDDQFSVERPDGSNFTLKIRSTKLEDSAMYFCASSEGRTSQETQYFGPGTRLLVL.

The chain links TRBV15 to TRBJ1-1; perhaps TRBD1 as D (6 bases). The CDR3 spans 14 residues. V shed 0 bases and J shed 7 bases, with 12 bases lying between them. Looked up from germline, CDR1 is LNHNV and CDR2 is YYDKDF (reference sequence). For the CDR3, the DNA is TGTGCCACCAGCAGAGACAGGGGTGTAATTGAAGCTTTCTTT. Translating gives CATSRDRGVIEAFF.

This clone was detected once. Here the CDR3 reads CASSFTTGQNTGELFF. CDR3 nucleotides: TGCGCCAGCAGCTTTACCACGGGACAAAACACCGGGGAGCTGTTTTTT. This rearrangement joins TRBV5-1 to TRBJ2-2, with D perhaps TRBD1 (6 bases). V was pared by 2 bases and J by 2 bases, with 13 bases between. Germline V lookup: CDR1 SGHRS, CDR2 YFSETQ. CDR3 length equals 16 residues.

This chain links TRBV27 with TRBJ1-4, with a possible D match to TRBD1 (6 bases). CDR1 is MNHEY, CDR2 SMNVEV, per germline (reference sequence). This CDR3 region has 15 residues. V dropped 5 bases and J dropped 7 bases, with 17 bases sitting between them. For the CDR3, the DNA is TGTGCCAGCAGTGCACTTACAGGGTTTGGTGAAAAACTGTTTTTT. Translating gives CASSALTGFGEKLFF.

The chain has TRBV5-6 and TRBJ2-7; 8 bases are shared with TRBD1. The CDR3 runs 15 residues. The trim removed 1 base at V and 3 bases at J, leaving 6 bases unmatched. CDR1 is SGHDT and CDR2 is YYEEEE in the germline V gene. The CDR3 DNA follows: TGTGCCAGCAGCTTGTTAGGACAGGGCTACTACGAGCAGTACTTC. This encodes CASSLLGQGYYEQYF.

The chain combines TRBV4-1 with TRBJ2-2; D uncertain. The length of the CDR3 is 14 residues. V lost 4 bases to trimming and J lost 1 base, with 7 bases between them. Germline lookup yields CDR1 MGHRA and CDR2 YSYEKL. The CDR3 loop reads CASSRELNTGELFF. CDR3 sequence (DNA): TGCGCCAGCAGCCGAGAACTGAACACCGGGGAGCTGTTTTTT.

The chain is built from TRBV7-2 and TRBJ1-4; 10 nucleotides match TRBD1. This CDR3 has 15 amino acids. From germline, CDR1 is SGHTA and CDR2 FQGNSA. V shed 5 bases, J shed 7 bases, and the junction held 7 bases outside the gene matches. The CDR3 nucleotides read TGTGCCAGCAGCCGGGACAGGGGTTGGGGTGAAAAACTGTTTTTT. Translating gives CASSRDRGWGEKLFF.

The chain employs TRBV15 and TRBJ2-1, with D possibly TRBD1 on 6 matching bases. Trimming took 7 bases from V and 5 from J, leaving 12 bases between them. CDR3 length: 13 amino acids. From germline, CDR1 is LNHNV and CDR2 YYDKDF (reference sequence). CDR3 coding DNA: TGTGCCACCACGGTGGGGGCAGACAATGAGCAGTTCTTC. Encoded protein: CATTVGADNEQFF.

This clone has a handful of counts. CDR3 protein: CASSITPSGGGFRETQYF. The CDR3 nucleotides are TGTGCCAGTAGTATCACCCCTAGTGGAGGGGGCTTCAGAGAGACCCAGTACTTC. The chain carries TRBV19 and TRBJ2-5; the D gene is possibly TRBD1 (7 bases). This CDR3 is 18 amino acids long. Germline-derived CDR1 and CDR2 are LNHDA and SQIVND (reference sequence). V shed 3 bases and J shed 4 bases, with 24 bases lying between them.

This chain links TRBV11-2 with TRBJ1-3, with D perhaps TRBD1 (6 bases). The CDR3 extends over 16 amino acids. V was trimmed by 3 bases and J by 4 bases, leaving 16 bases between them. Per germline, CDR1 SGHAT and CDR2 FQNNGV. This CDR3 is CASSFVTGSRGNTIYF. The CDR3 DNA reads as TGTGCCAGCAGCTTCGTTACAGGGTCAAGAGGAAACACCATATATTTT. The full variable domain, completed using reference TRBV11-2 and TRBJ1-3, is EAGVAQSPRYKIIEKRQSVAFWCNPISGHATLYWYQQILGQGPKLLIQFQNNGVVDDSQLPKDRFSAERLKGVDSTLKIQPAKLEDSAVYLCASSFVTGSRGNTIYFGEGSWLTVV.

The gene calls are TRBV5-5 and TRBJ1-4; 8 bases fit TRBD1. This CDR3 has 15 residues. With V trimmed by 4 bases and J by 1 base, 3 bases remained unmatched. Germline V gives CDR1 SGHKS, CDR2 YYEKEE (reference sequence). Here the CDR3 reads CASSITGGTNEKLFF. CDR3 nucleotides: TGTGCCAGCAGCATAACAGGGGGAACTAATGAAAAACTGTTTTTT.

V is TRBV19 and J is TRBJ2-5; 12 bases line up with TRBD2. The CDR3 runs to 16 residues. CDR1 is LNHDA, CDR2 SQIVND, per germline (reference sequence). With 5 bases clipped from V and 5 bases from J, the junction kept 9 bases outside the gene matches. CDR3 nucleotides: TGTGCCAGTAGTGCTCCACGGACTAGCGGGGCGGAGACCCAGTACTTC. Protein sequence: CASSAPRTSGAETQYF.

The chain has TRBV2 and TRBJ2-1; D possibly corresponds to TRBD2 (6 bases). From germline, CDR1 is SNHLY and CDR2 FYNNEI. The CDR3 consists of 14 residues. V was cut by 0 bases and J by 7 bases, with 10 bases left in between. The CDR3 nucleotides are TGTGCCAGCAGTGAAGCGCTTCGGGGGAATGAGCAGTTCTTC. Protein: CASSEALRGNEQFF.